The text below deals with one T cell receptor beta chain. This sample is part of a study of shared clonotypes between healthy human individuals. The germline gives CDR1 SGHRS, CDR2 YFSETQ. The CDR3 is made up of 15 amino acids. The junction had 10 bases not matched to a gene; V was cut back by 4 bases and J by 5 bases. Sequencing was performed with immunoSEQ multiplex PCR; in TCRdb, only in-frame clones are kept and a portion is missing. The table lists some 2,100,000 clones, nearly 97% of them singletons. Those who donated, Caucasian adults without exception, all lived in Nashville, Tennessee. V and J are TRBV5-1 and TRBJ2-5, with TRBD1 matching over 8 bases. The sequencing input was naive CD4+ T cells sorted from blood. The subset denotes: CD45RA+ positively selected. This receptor was identified in a man between 18 and 35 years old in good health. The CDR3 DNA reads TGCGCCAGCAGCACAATCAGGGGGCGCGGTGAGACCCAGTACTTC. Residues: CASSTIRGRGETQYF.